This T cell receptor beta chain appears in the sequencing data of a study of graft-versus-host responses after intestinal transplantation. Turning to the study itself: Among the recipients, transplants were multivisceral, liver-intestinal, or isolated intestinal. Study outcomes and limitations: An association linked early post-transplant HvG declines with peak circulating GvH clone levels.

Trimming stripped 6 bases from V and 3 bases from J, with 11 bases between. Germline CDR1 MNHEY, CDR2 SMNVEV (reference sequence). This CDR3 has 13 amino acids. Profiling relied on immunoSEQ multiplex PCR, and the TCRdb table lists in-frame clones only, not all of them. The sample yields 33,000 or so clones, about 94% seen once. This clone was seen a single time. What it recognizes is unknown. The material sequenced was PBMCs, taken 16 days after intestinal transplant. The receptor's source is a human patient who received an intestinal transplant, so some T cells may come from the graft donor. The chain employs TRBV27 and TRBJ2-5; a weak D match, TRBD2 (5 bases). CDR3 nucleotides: TGTGCCAGCAGCCCCCTCGGGGAAGAGACCCAGTACTTC. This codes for CASSPLGEETQYF.